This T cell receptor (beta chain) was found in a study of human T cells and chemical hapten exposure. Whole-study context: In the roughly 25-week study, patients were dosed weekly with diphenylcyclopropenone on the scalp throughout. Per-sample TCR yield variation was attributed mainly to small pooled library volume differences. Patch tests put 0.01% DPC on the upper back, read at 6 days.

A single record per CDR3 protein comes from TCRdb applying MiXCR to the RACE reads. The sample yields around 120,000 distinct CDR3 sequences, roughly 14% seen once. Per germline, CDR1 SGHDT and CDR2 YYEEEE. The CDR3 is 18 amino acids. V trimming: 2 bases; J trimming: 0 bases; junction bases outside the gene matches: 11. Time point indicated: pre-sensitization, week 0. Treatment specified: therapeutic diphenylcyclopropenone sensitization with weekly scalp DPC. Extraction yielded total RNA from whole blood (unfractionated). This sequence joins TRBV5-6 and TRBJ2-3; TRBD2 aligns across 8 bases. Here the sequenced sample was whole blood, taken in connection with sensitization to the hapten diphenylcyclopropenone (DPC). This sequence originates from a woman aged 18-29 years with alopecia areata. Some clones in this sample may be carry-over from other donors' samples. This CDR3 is CASSFYSGVRPSTDTQYF. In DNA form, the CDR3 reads TGTGCCAGCAGCTTCTATAGCGGGGTTCGCCCTAGCACAGATACGCAGTATTTT.